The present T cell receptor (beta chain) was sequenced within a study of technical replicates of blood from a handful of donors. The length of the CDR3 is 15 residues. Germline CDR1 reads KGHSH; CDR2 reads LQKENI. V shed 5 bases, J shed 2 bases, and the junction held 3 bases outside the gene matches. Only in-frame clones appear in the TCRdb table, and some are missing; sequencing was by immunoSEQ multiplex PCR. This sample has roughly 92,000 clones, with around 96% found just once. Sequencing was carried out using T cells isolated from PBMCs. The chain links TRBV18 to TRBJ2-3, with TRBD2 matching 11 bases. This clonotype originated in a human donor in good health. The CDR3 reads CASSSGLADTDTQYF. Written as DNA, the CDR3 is TGTGCCAGCTCATCGGGACTAGCGGACACAGATACGCAGTATTTT.